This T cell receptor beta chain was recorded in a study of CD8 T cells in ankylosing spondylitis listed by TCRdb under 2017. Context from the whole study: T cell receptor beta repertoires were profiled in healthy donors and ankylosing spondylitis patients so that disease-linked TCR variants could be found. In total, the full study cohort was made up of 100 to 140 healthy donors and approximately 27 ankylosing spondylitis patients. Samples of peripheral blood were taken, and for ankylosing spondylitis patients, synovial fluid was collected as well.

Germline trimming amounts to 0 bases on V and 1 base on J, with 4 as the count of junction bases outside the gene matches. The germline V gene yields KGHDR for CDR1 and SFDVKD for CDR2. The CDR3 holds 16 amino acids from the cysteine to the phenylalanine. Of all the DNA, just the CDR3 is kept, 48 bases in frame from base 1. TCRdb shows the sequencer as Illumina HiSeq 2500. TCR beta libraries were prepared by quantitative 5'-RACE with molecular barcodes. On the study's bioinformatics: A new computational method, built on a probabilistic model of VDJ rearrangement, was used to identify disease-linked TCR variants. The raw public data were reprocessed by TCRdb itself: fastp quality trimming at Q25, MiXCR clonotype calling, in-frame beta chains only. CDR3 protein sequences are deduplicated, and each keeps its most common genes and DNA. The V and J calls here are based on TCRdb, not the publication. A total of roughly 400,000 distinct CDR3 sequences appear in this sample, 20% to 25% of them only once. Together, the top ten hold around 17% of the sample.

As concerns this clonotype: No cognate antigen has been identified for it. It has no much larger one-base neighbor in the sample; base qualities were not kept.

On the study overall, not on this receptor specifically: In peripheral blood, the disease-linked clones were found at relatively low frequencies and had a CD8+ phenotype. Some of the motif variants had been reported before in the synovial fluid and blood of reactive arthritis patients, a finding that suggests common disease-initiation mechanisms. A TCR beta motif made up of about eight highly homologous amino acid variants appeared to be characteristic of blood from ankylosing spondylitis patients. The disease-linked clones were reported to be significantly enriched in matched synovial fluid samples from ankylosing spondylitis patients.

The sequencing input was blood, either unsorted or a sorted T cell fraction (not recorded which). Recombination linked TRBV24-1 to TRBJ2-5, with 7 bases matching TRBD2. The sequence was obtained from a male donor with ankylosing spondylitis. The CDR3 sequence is CATSDLLGGTQETQYF. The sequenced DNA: TGTGCCACCAGTGATTTGCTGGGGGGGACCCAAGAGACCCAGTACTTC.